Included here is one TCR beta chain sequence, with context. The CDR3 has 15 residues. The J segment lost 3 bases and the V segment lost 5 bases, leaving 7 bases of the junction unmatched. Germline-derived CDR1 and CDR2 are MGHRA and YSYEKL. The data stem from a study of blood T cell repertoires in COVID-19. This table comes from immunoSEQ multiplex PCR, and its TCRdb copy is limited to in-frame clones, with some not included. There are fewer than 350,000 clones in the sample; approximately 86% occur only once, and 8.5% to 9% lies in the top ten. Input material: peripheral blood. This chain connects TRBV4-1 to TRBJ2-3; 8 nucleotides line up with TRBD1. This receptor was identified in a man in his forties with active or convalescent COVID-19. The CDR3 reads CASSTDRVGTDTQYF. CDR3 sequence (DNA): TGCGCCAGCAGCACGGACAGGGTCGGTACAGATACGCAGTATTTT.